A few counts support the clone carrying this T cell receptor beta chain. The data derive from a study of early T cells in non-severe SARS-CoV-2 infection. MiXCR, applied by TCRdb to the 5' RACE reads, yields one record per CDR3 protein. This table holds 75,000 to 100,000 distinct CDR3 sequences, under 15% found once. The V end was cut by 5 bases, the J end by 4 bases, with 15 bases between. This CDR3 is 14 amino acids long. CDR1 is DFQATT, CDR2 SNEGSKA, per germline (reference sequence). The rearrangement uses TRBV20-1 and TRBJ2-1; D is undetermined. The receptor was derived from an adult who was a healthcare worker with PCR-confirmed SARS-CoV-2 infection or an uninfected control (not recorded which). Material for sequencing was whole blood. Here the CDR3 reads CSAGVAGDYNEQFF. For the CDR3, the DNA is TGCAGTGCTGGGGTTGCAGGAGATTACAATGAGCAGTTCTTC.